The clone carrying this T cell receptor (beta chain) was seen a handful of times. The data are from a study of molecular identifiers for immune sequencing clone quantification. TCRdb reprocessed the PCR reads with MiXCR, giving one entry per CDR3 protein. The sample shows some 320,000 distinct CDR3 sequences, 24% of them seen only once. J gave up 0 bases and V 0 bases, and 3 bases lay outside the gene matches. Germline lookup yields CDR1 SQVTM and CDR2 ANQGSEA. The CDR3 is 17 amino acids. The chain recombines TRBV29-1 with TRBJ2-7, with TRBD2 matching over 15 bases. The sample was naive CD8+ T cells from blood, with Jurkat cell RNA spiked in. Sample subset: FACS-sorted CD8+CD4-CCR7+CD45RA+ naive T cells. The TCR sequence derives from a human donor in good health. Some libraries in this study had Jurkat cell RNA spiked in. Here the CDR3 DNA reads TGCAGCGTTGAAGAAGGACTAGCGGGGGGGAGCTCCTACGAGCAGTACTTC. Translated, it gives CSVEEGLAGGSSYEQYF.